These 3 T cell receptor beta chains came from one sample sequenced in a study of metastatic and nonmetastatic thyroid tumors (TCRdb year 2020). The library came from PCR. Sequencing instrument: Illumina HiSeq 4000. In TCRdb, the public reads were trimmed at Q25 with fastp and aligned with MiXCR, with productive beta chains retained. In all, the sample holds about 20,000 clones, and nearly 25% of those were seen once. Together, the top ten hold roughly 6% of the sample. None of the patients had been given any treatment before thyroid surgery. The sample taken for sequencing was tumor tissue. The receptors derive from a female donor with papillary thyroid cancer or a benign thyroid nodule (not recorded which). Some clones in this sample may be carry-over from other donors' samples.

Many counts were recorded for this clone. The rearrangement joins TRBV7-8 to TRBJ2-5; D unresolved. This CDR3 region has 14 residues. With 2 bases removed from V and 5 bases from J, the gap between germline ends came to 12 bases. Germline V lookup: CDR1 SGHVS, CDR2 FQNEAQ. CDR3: CASSLKNVRETQYF. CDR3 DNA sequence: TGTGCCAGCAGCTTAAAGAATGTACGGGAGACCCAGTACTTC.

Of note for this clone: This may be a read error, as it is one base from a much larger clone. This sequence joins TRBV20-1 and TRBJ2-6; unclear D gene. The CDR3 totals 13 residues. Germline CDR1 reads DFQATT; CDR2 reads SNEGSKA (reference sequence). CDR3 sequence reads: CSARNSVANVLAF. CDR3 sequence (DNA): TGCAGTGCTAGAAACTCTGTGGCCAACGTCCTGGCTTTC.

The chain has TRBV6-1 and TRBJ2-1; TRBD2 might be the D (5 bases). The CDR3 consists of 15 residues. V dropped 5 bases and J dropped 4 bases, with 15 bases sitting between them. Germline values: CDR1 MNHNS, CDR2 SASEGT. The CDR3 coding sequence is TGTGCCAGCAGTACTGAGGGAGTCTCATACAATGAGCAGTTCTTC. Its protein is CASSTEGVSYNEQFF.